This T cell receptor (beta chain) was found in a study of CD8+ T cells in alopecia areata. Following RNA extraction, reverse transcription yielded cDNA that acted as the sequencing template. Method: immunoSEQ multiplex PCR; TCRdb's copy keeps in-frame clones and lacks some. The table records 100,000 to 120,000 clones, about 60% of them present only once. The CDR3 covers 15 residues. Trimming removed 0 bases at V and 4 bases at J, with 15 bases between. The germline gives CDR1 SQVTM, CDR2 ANQGSEA. This clone was detected a few times. This receptor was taken from a human donor with alopecia areata. The material sequenced was NKG2D-low CD8+ T cells sorted from blood. This sequence joins TRBV29-1 and TRBJ1-2, with D unresolved. CDR3 sequence reads: CSVEDPGWLSYGYTF. The CDR3 bases are TGCAGCGTTGAAGATCCAGGCTGGTTATCCTATGGCTACACCTTC.